Detailed here is one TCR beta chain. Its antigen is still unknown. The assay, immunoSEQ v3.0, was run at survey level. Using immunoSEQ multiplex PCR, the repertoire was profiled, and TCRdb retains in-frame clones only, with some absent. The data hold about 24,000 clones, with about 86% observed a single time. These data are taken from a study of long-term antiretroviral therapy in people with HIV. Treatment locations for all participants with HIV were in the United States. Overall study findings and caveats: Pre-ART clonal expansion yielded clones that dominated the repertoire at all time points.

The CDR3 is made up of 16 amino acids. Trimming cost V 0 bases and J 0 bases, with 9 bases left between them. Germline loops: CDR1 MNHNY, CDR2 SVGAGI (reference sequence). Source: unsorted PBMCs, taken at the start of antiretroviral therapy, before treatment. J is TRBJ1-3 and V is TRBV6-6; D ambiguous. This TCR was sampled from a woman aged 18-29 years with HIV. CDR3 region: CASSYSPYPSGNTIYF. As DNA, the CDR3 is TGTGCCAGCAGTTACTCCCCCTACCCCTCTGGAAACACCATATATTTT.